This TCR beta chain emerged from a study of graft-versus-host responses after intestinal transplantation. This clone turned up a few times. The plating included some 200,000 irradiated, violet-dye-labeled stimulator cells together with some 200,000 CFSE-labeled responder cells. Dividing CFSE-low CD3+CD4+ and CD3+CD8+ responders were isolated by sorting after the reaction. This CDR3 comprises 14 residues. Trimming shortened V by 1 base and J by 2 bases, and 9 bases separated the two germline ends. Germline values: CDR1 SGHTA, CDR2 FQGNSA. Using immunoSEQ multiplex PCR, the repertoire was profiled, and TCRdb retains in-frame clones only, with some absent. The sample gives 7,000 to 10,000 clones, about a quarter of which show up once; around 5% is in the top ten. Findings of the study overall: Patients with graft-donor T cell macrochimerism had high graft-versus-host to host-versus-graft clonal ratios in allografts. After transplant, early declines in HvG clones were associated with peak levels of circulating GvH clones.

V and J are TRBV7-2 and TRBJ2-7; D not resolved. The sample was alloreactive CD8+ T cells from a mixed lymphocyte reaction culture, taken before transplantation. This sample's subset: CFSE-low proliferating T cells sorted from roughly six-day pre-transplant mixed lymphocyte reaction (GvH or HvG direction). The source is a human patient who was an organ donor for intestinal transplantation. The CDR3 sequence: CASSLGPETYEQYF. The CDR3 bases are TGTGCCAGCAGCTTAGGTCCAGAAACCTACGAGCAGTACTTC. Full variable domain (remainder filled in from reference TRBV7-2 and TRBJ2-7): GAGVSQSPSNKVTEKGKDVELRCDPISGHTALYWYRQSLGQGLEFLIYFQGNSAPDKSGLPSDRFSAERTGGSVSTLTIQRTQQEDSAVYLCASSLGPETYEQYFGPGTRLTVT.